The 5 T cell receptor beta chains below all came from one sample that was sequenced in a study of regulatory T cells in long-lasting Graves disease (dated by TCRdb to about 2021). The intended sense of this specimen's time point label: newly diagnosed GD, antithyroid drugs for less than 3 months. RNA was extracted from PBMCs in TRIzol for both TCR sequencing and RNA sequencing. Libraries were constructed by multiplex PCR. Sequencing was performed on an Illumina HiSeq 4000. iRepertoire HTBI primers and Arm-PCR amplification of CDR3 regions were used to construct TCR beta libraries. Starting from the raw public reads, TCRdb applied fastp trimming at Q25, assembled clones with MiXCR and retained in-frame beta chains. Under each unique CDR3 protein, matching rows form one entry showing the most common genes and DNA. For this sample there are around 480,000 distinct CDR3 sequences; roughly 16% appear just once. The ten largest clones represent more than 10% of the sample.

The same data also contributed to another study, on T cells in Graves' hyperthyroidism and ophthalmopathy.

The specimen comprised peripheral blood mononuclear cells (PBMCs), sampled at new diagnosis, from a patient treated with antithyroid drugs. The receptor source for this set is a middle-aged man with Graves disease. Donor details come from another sample of the same person, matched by shared clones.

V usage is TRBV3-1 and J usage is TRBJ2-7, with 14 nucleotides matching TRBD2. The CDR3 has 15 amino acids. The germline V gene has CDR1 LGHDT and CDR2 YNNKEL (reference sequence). J was trimmed by 5 bases and V by 5 bases; bases with no gene match: 5. The DNA of the CDR3 is TGTGCCAGCAGCGCCGGGACTAGCGGGAGTCACGAGCAGTACTTC. Translation: CASSAGTSGSHEQYF.

There are a few counts of this clonotype. The chain joins TRBV7-3 to TRBJ1-1, with unresolved D. Looked up from germline, CDR1 is SGHTA and CDR2 is FQGTGA. V was shortened by 5 bases and J by 0 bases, with 10 bases between the two germline ends. The CDR3 runs 14 residues. The CDR3 loop is CASSPDAMNTEAFF. In nucleotides, the CDR3 is TGTGCCAGCAGCCCGGACGCCATGAACACTGAAGCTTTCTTT.

The rearrangement uses TRBV5-1 and TRBJ1-1; 8 bases agree with TRBD1. CDR3 size: 14 residues. J was trimmed by 0 bases and V by 7 bases; bases with no gene match: 5. The germline V gene has CDR1 SGHRS and CDR2 YFSETQ. CDR3 amino acids: CASGGGQVNTEAFF. The DNA of the CDR3 is TGCGCCAGCGGCGGGGGACAGGTGAACACTGAAGCTTTCTTT.

This clonotype appeared many times. V gene TRBV27 combines with J gene TRBJ1-1; 7 bases match TRBD1. Trimming at V came to 0 bases and at J to 7 bases, leaving 11 bases not matched to a gene. Germline CDR1 and CDR2: MNHEY and SMNVEV (reference sequence). This CDR3 is 16 amino acids long. The CDR3: CASSLSYRGPGNEAFF. CDR3 coding DNA: TGTGCCAGCAGTTTATCCTACAGGGGCCCTGGGAATGAAGCTTTCTTT.

Regarding this clonotype: A far larger clone is one base from this, pointing to a likely read error. The gene calls are TRBV5-1 and TRBJ2-3; 7 bases map to TRBD2. The J call may be incorrect, as the DNA end agrees better with TRBJ2-7. Germline CDR1 is SGHRS and CDR2 is YFSETQ. The CDR3 is 14 residues long. The CDR3 DNA is TGCGCCAGCAGCTTGGCTCGGCGGGAGAGTGAGCAGTACTTC. This gives the protein CASSLARRESEQYF.